Listed here are 30 T cell receptor beta chains from one sample, sequenced in a study of T cells in Graves' hyperthyroidism and ophthalmopathy. TCR beta CDR3 sequences were amplified from RNA transcripts. Primed by the HTBI set, a first-round RT-PCR was run on the TCR CDR3. TCRdb redid the calling of the multiplex PCR reads with MiXCR, one entry per CDR3 protein. The sample contains more than 350,000 distinct CDR3 sequences, 13% to 15% of which appear only once. Input material: blood. These receptors were obtained from a woman between 25 and 40 years old with Graves' ophthalmopathy.

This clonotype was recorded many times. The J gene is TRBJ1-4, the V gene TRBV6-1; D ambiguous. Germline CDR1 MNHNS, CDR2 SASEGT. V lost 4 bases to trimming and J lost 2 bases, with 11 bases between them. The CDR3 has 15 amino acids. The CDR3 is CASSASGNTNEKLFF. CDR3 nucleotides: TGTGCCAGCAGTGCATCGGGGAATACTAATGAAAAACTGTTTTTT.

This clonotype was counted ten times or more. The V gene is TRBV20-1, the J gene TRBJ2-7; 9 bases align to TRBD1. The CDR3 spans 12 residues. J lost 7 bases, V lost 6 bases, and 7 bases had no gene match. CDR1 is DFQATT and CDR2 is SNEGSKA in the germline V gene (reference sequence). The CDR3 DNA reads as TGCAGTGCGGGTCCGACAGGGGGTGAGCAGTACTTC. This sequence encodes CSAGPTGGEQYF.

This clonotype was observed a few times. Likely a read error: the CDR3 ends without its conserved phenylalanine or tryptophan. V usage is TRBV6-1 and J usage is TRBJ2-7; D not resolved. Germline V CDR1 and CDR2: MNHNS, SASEGT. Trimming stripped 9 bases from V and 0 bases from J, with 24 bases between. This CDR3 is 17 amino acids long. The CDR3 protein is CASNQLPSASNSYEQYL. The DNA for the CDR3 is TGTGCCAGTAACCAACTCCCTTCGGCGAGCAACTCCTACGAGCAGTACCTC.

The chain couples TRBV6-1 to TRBJ2-1, with 8 bases aligning to TRBD1. CDR3 size: 18 residues. V lost 2 bases to trimming and J lost 7 bases; unmatched junction nucleotides: 16. Germline-derived CDR1 and CDR2 are MNHNS and SASEGT. CDR3 region: CASSEPAIRDRLGNEQFF. The CDR3 DNA is TGTGCCAGCAGTGAACCCGCGATCCGGGACAGGTTGGGTAATGAGCAGTTCTTC.

This clonotype has just a few counts. The DNA of the CDR3 is TGTGCCAGCAGCCAAGTGATAGACGGGGAGCTGTTTTTT. Its translation: CASSQVIDGELFF. The chain joins TRBV14 to TRBJ2-2; no definite D call. Germline loops: CDR1 SGHDN, CDR2 FVKESK. The CDR3 runs to 13 residues. V was trimmed by 1 base and J by 7 bases, leaving 7 bases between them.

V is TRBV4-2 and J is TRBJ2-1; 7 bases align to TRBD2. The CDR3 contains 15 residues. Germline V gives CDR1 LGHNA, CDR2 YNFKEQ. V was pared by 0 bases and J by 8 bases, with 7 bases of the junction left unmatched. CDR3 nucleotides: TGTGCCAGCAGCCAAGAGGGGGGGACTGACTATGAGCAGTTCTTC. Translated, it gives CASSQEGGTDYEQFF.

This rearrangement joins TRBV6-4 to TRBJ2-3; 7 bases are a match to TRBD2. This CDR3 is 15 amino acids long. Germline-derived CDR1 and CDR2 are MRHNA and SNTAGT. The trim removed 7 bases at V and 0 bases at J, leaving 7 bases unmatched. As DNA, the CDR3 is TGTGCCAGCACCGAACGGGGGGAAAGCACAGATACGCAGTATTTT. It encodes CASTERGESTDTQYF.

This clonotype showed up many times. The chain is built from TRBV12-3 or TRBV12-4 and TRBJ1-2, with 7 bases aligning to TRBD1. This CDR3 region has 13 residues. The V segment lost 5 bases and the J segment 1 base; nucleotides outside the gene matches: 1. CDR3 sequence (DNA): TGTGCCAGCAGTCACAGGGGTAACTATGGCTACACCTTC. Translating it yields CASSHRGNYGYTF.

This clonotype was recorded many times. This chain uses TRBV29-1 with TRBJ1-1; 7 nucleotides match TRBD1. The CDR3 spans 12 residues. Germline V gene sequence: CDR1 SQVTM, CDR2 ANQGSEA. V lost 8 bases to trimming and J lost 4 bases; unmatched junction nucleotides: 7. The CDR3 sequence: CSTRQGGTEAFF. CDR3 sequence (DNA): TGCAGCACACGACAGGGTGGCACTGAAGCTTTCTTT.

This clonotype was picked up a small number of times. This chain links TRBV2 with TRBJ2-7; D might be TRBD2 (5 bases). Germline CDR1 reads SNHLY; CDR2 reads FYNNEI. V was trimmed by 2 bases and J by 6 bases, leaving 8 bases between them. CDR3 size: 12 residues. Here the CDR3 DNA reads TGTGCCAGCAGTGAACGGGGTGGCGAGCAGTACTTC. Translated, it gives CASSERGGEQYF.

Many counts were recorded for this clonotype. The chain employs TRBV12-3 or TRBV12-4 and TRBJ1-5, with D possibly being TRBD1 (5 bases). Trimming left V 5 bases short and J 7 bases short, with 15 bases between. This CDR3 comprises 14 residues. The CDR3: CASSKVGGGQPQHF. CDR3 sequence (DNA): TGTGCCAGCAGTAAAGTGGGGGGAGGGCAGCCCCAGCATTTT.

The CDR3, as DNA: TGTGCCAGCAGGGTCCCGGACTACGAGCAGTACTTC. This encodes CASRVPDYEQYF. The chain joins TRBV2 to TRBJ2-7; unclear D gene. With 6 bases removed from V and 3 bases from J, the gap between germline ends came to 9 bases. Looked up from germline, CDR1 is SNHLY and CDR2 is FYNNEI. This CDR3 comprises 12 residues.

The rearrangement joins TRBV13 to TRBJ1-2, with D uncertain. There are 15 residues in the CDR3. The V end was cut by 4 bases, the J end by 1 base, with 13 bases between. Germline V gene data show CDR1 as PRHDT and CDR2 as FYEKMQ (reference sequence). CDR3 protein: CASSSSGLGNYGYTF. The DNA of the CDR3 is TGTGCCAGCAGCTCCTCAGGCCTTGGTAACTATGGCTACACCTTC.

The sample holds many counts of this clonotype. The V gene is TRBV28, the J gene TRBJ2-1; D is ambiguous. The V end was cut by 3 bases, the J end by 14 bases, with 11 bases between. This CDR3 has 11 residues. From germline, CDR1 is MDHEN and CDR2 SYDVKM. Here the CDR3 DNA reads TGTGCCAGCAGTTTGGGCAGCCTGGAGTTCTTC. Translation: CASSLGSLEFF.

This clonotype was counted at least ten times. Written as DNA, the CDR3 is TGTGCCAGCAGCTTGGGCCTAGCTCCCGATGAGCAGTTCTTC. This gives the protein CASSLGLAPDEQFF. The chain combines TRBV5-4 with TRBJ2-1; a possible D gene is TRBD2 (5 bases). Looked up from germline, CDR1 is SGHNT and CDR2 is YYREEE (reference sequence). V was clipped by 0 bases and J by 8 bases, with 12 bases between them. The CDR3 totals 14 residues.

This clonotype has a single count. The chain employs TRBV10-2 and TRBJ1-6; D remains ambiguous. Trimming removed 6 bases from V and 6 bases from J, with 9 bases in between. This CDR3 has 13 amino acids. Germline V lookup: CDR1 WSHSY, CDR2 SAAADI. CDR3 in amino acids: CASRDQINSPLHF. The CDR3 nucleotides are TGCGCCAGCAGGGACCAAATTAATTCACCCCTCCACTTT.

In this sample, this clonotype turned up many times. The chain has TRBV11-2 and TRBJ2-5, with D tentatively TRBD1 or TRBD2 (6 bases each). The CDR3 has 13 residues. Germline V gene lookup returns CDR1 SGHAT and CDR2 FQNNGV. With 2 bases removed from V and 8 bases from J, the gap between germline ends came to 12 bases. The DNA of the CDR3 is TGTGCCAGCAGCTTAAGGGGGGACCGTACCCAGTACTTC. Its translation is CASSLRGDRTQYF.

In this sample, this clonotype turned up many times. The chain couples TRBV11-3 to TRBJ1-1, with unresolved D. The CDR3 is 14 amino acids. The ends were cut back, 0 bases at V and 5 bases at J, with 10 bases in the middle. Germline V gene data show CDR1 as SGHNT and CDR2 as YENEEA. DNA for the CDR3: TGTGCCAGCAGCTTAGATCTGGGTTGGACTGAAGCTTTCTTT. Protein: CASSLDLGWTEAFF.

This chain connects TRBV20-1 to TRBJ2-5; 14 bases line up with TRBD2. The V gene end was trimmed by 0 bases and the J gene end by 4 bases; junction bases not matched to a gene: 7. This CDR3 contains 17 residues. Germline V CDR1 and CDR2: DFQATT, SNEGSKA (reference sequence). The CDR3 coding sequence is TGCAGTGCTAGAGATTGGGCGACTAGCGGGAGGGGAGAGACCCAGTACTTC. The encoded protein is CSARDWATSGRGETQYF.

This clonotype was found a few times. The chain uses TRBV11-2 and TRBJ1-4; D is unclear. Germline V gene data show CDR1 as SGHAT and CDR2 as FQNNGV. Trimming removed 6 bases from V and 8 bases from J, with 7 bases in between. The CDR3 length is 11 residues. The CDR3, as DNA: TGTGCCAGCAGTTCCCAGGAAAAACTGTTTTTT. Translated, it gives CASSSQEKLFF. Combining the CDR3 with reference TRBV11-2 and TRBJ1-4 gives the whole variable domain EAGVAQSPRYKIIEKRQSVAFWCNPISGHATLYWYQQILGQGPKLLIQFQNNGVVDDSQLPKDRFSAERLKGVDSTLKIQPAKLEDSAVYLCASSSQEKLFFGSGTQLSVL.

This clonotype was observed many times. V gene TRBV6-1 combines with J gene TRBJ2-7, with 8 bases fitting TRBD2. The ends lost 5 bases at V and 5 bases at J; junction bases unmatched: 2. The CDR3 length is 12 residues. Per germline, CDR1 MNHNS and CDR2 SASEGT. The CDR3 protein is CASSQGLDEQYF. The DNA for the CDR3 is TGTGCCAGCAGTCAGGGACTAGACGAGCAGTACTTC.

The CDR3 region is CASKVGPTVNTEAFF. CDR3 sequence (DNA): TGTGCCAGCAAGGTGGGGCCTACAGTGAACACTGAAGCTTTCTTT. The gene calls are TRBV6-4 and TRBJ1-1; D may be TRBD1 (5 bases). The CDR3 has 15 amino acids. The ends were cut back, 7 bases at V and 0 bases at J, with 15 bases in the middle. Per the germline V gene, CDR1 is MRHNA and CDR2 is SNTAGT.

The chain joins TRBV24-1 to TRBJ2-7; 9 bases are a match to TRBD1. The CDR3 totals 15 residues. CDR1 and CDR2 (germline): KGHDR, SFDVKD. V was clipped by 3 bases and J by 6 bases; unmatched bases: 8. DNA of the CDR3: TGTGCCACCAGTGATCACCGGGACAGGGTGAGCGAGCAGTACTTC. This translates into CATSDHRDRVSEQYF.

This clonotype was found many times. This chain joins TRBV15 and TRBJ1-2; 10 bases are shared with TRBD1. The CDR3 is 18 amino acids. Trimming took 2 bases from V and 0 from J; bases not matched to a gene: 9. Germline loops: CDR1 LNHNV, CDR2 YYDKDF (reference sequence). The CDR3 reads CATSRFSGTGASNYGYTF. CDR3 sequence (DNA): TGTGCCACCAGCAGATTCTCCGGGACAGGGGCCTCTAACTATGGCTACACCTTC.

The rearrangement links TRBV12-3 or TRBV12-4 to TRBJ2-7; D may be TRBD2 (5 bases). V lost 4 bases and J 4 bases, leaving 14 bases between the germline ends. The CDR3 has 14 residues. The CDR3 sequence: CASSSGLGRYEQYF. CDR3 DNA: TGTGCCAGCAGTTCCGGACTGGGCAGGTACGAGCAGTACTTC.

This clonotype was recorded many times. The rearrangement links TRBV6-1 to TRBJ1-2, with D perhaps matching TRBD1 (5 bases). Per germline, CDR1 MNHNS and CDR2 SASEGT. CDR3 length equals 12 residues. V lost 5 bases and J lost 8, with 12 bases in between. The chain's CDR3 is CASSSGTKGYTF. In DNA form, the CDR3 reads TGTGCCAGCAGTTCCGGGACCAAAGGCTACACCTTC.

This clonotype was seen a handful of times. This sequence joins TRBV6-5 and TRBJ1-4; D possibly corresponds to TRBD1 (5 bases). The CDR3 runs to 15 residues. CDR1 and CDR2 (germline): MNHEY, SVGAGI. Trimming took 0 bases from V and 3 from J, leaving 8 bases between them. In DNA form, the CDR3 reads TGTGCCAGCAGTTACTCAGGGGCTGCTAATGAAAAACTGTTTTTT. Amino acids: CASSYSGAANEKLFF.

The chain couples TRBV11-2 to TRBJ1-6; D is undetermined. The V end lost 1 base, the J end lost 2 bases, and 9 bases lay between the germline ends. CDR1 and CDR2 from the germline V gene are SGHAT and FQNNGV. This CDR3 is built from 16 residues. The CDR3 bases are TGTGCCAGCAGCTTAGCCGGGTCCGCCTATAATTCACCCCTCCACTTT. It specifies CASSLAGSAYNSPLHF.

This clonotype was seen ten or more times. The gene calls are TRBV28 and TRBJ1-2, with no clear D. V lost 6 bases and J 7 bases, leaving 15 bases between the germline ends. CDR3 length: 13 amino acids. Per germline, CDR1 MDHEN and CDR2 SYDVKM. The CDR3 loop is CASRGLNPTGYTF. In DNA form, the CDR3 reads TGTGCCAGCAGGGGCCTTAATCCCACTGGCTACACCTTC.

The V and J genes are TRBV9 and TRBJ1-6; D is unclear. The CDR3 totals 15 residues. Per germline, CDR1 SGDLS and CDR2 YYNGEE. The V and J ends lost 4 bases and 7 bases respectively, with 15 bases between them. In DNA form, the CDR3 reads TGTGCCAGCAGCTTTGGGGAAATCGGGAATTCACCCCTCCACTTT. Its translation: CASSFGEIGNSPLHF.